This is a list of T cell receptor beta chains from one sample in a study of regulatory T cells in long-lasting Graves disease. TCRdb re-derived calls from the multiplex PCR reads in MiXCR, one entry per CDR3 protein. Among approximately 560,000 distinct CDR3 sequences, approximately 16% were seen once, and the ten largest hold around 12%. This sample also appeared in a second study, on T cells in Graves' hyperthyroidism and ophthalmopathy.

The sample here was peripheral blood mononuclear cells (PBMCs), taken at new diagnosis, from a patient treated with antithyroid drugs. These TCRs come from a man aged 18 to 29 with Graves disease. The CDR3 runs from the conserved cysteine through the conserved F or W. D genes are given only for firm matches. Clone size is not always given. Where it is, it says once, few, many or a class for expanded clones.

clone_size	v_call	d_call	j_call	cdr3_nt	cdr3_aa
many	TRBV12-3/TRBV12-4	TRBD1	TRBJ1-2	TGTGCCAGCAGTTTAGAAGGCAGGGGGGACGCTAACTATGGCTACACCTTC	CASSLEGRGDANYGYTF
once	TRBV20-1	-	TRBJ1-5	TGCAGTGCTAGAGAGGGGTCAGGGGCCCAGCATTTT	CSAREGSGAQHF
few	TRBV19	-	TRBJ2-7	TGTGCCAGTAGTATGGCTAGCTGGGATGAGCAGTACTTC	CASSMASWDEQYF
many	TRBV27	TRBD2	TRBJ2-7	TGTGCCAGCAGTTTAAGGAGCGGGAGAAGGTTCGAGAGCTACGAGCAGTACTTC	CASSLRSGRRFESYEQYF
-	TRBV12-5	TRBD1	TRBJ1-1	TGTGCTAGTGGTTTGGACGACAGGGAGAACACTGAAGCTTTCTTT	CASGLDDRENTEAFF
-	TRBV6-1	TRBD1	TRBJ2-7	TGTGCCAGCACAGAAGGACAGGACTCCTACGAGCAGTACTTC	CASTEGQDSYEQYF
many	TRBV7-9	TRBD2	TRBJ2-7	TGTGCCAGCAGCGCACCACCTAGCGGGTCCTACGAGCAGTACTTC	CASSAPPSGSYEQYF
many	TRBV30	TRBD2	TRBJ2-2	TGTGCCTGGGCTAGCGGAACCGGGGAGCTGTTTTTT	CAWASGTGELFF
-	TRBV20-1	-	TRBJ2-1	TGCAGTGCTAGGACCAGCAGGGGGCAGTTCTTC	CSARTSRGQFF
many	TRBV20-1	TRBD2	TRBJ2-1	TGCAGTGCCGCCTGGGGACTAGGTGGCAATGAGCAGTTCTTC	CSAAWGLGGNEQFF
many	TRBV11-2	TRBD1	TRBJ2-7	TGTGCCAGCAGCTTAAAGGGACAGACGGACGAGCAGTACTTC	CASSLKGQTDEQYF
-	TRBV6-1	TRBD1	TRBJ1-6	TGTGCCAGCAGTGAACCGGGACAGGGATTGGGTAATTCACCCCTCCACTTT	CASSEPGQGLGNSPLHF
-	TRBV12-5	-	TRBJ1-5	TGTGCTAGTGGACGGGGACCCTCCGGCAATCAGCCCCAGCATTTC	CASGRGPSGNQPQHF
many	TRBV12-3/TRBV12-4	-	TRBJ2-3	TGTGCCAGCAGTTTTCGGGCGTTGGGGGGTAGCACAGATACGCAGTATTTT	CASSFRALGGSTDTQYF
-	TRBV5-4	-	TRBJ2-5	TGTGCCAGCAGCTTGTACCCCGGCAGTCAAGGGACCCAGTACTTC	CASSLYPGSQGTQYF
few	TRBV7-9	TRBD2	TRBJ2-4	TGTGCCAGCAGCTTAGCCGGGACTAGCTCTAACATTCAGTACTTC	CASSLAGTSSNIQYF
-	TRBV20-1	-	TRBJ2-2	TGCAGTGCTAGAGATCTCCGGGGAAAGAACACCGGGGAGCTGTTTTTT	CSARDLRGKNTGELFF
-	TRBV7-3	TRBD2	TRBJ2-2	TGTGCCAGCAGCTTAACCCCTCATGGCGCGGGAGGTACCGGGGAGCTGTTTTTT	CASSLTPHGAGGTGELFF
-	TRBV9	TRBD2	TRBJ2-7	TGTGCCAGCAGCGTAGGAGTAGCGGGGGCTTACGAGCAGTACTTC	CASSVGVAGAYEQYF
few	TRBV6-1	TRBD2	TRBJ2-2	TGTGCCAGCACCCAAGGACTAGCGGGACTGACTGGGGAGCTGTTTTTT	CASTQGLAGLTGELFF
-	TRBV13	TRBD2	TRBJ2-7	TGTGCCAGCAGCCCCGGAGGAGCGGGAATACCCTACGAGCAGTACTTC	CASSPGGAGIPYEQYF
many	TRBV27	-	TRBJ2-2	TGTGCCAGCAGTACCCTCCCCCCACCCGGGGAGCTGTTTTTT	CASSTLPPPGELFF
many	TRBV2	TRBD1	TRBJ1-5	TGTGCCAGCAGTGCTACAGGGGGTCTTAGCAATCAGCCCCAGCATTTT	CASSATGGLSNQPQHF
many	TRBV20-1	-	TRBJ1-1	TGCAGTGCTAGAGATGGTCGGCCGGGACTAGAGAACACTGAAGCTTTCTTT	CSARDGRPGLENTEAFF
few	TRBV10-3	TRBD2	TRBJ2-7	TGTGCCATCGGGGGACTAGCGGGGGCCTACGAGCAGTACTTC	CAIGGLAGAYEQYF
few	TRBV7-8	-	TRBJ2-7	TGTGCCAGCAGCTTACAGGGTCCCAATTCTTACGAGCAGTACTTC	CASSLQGPNSYEQYF
many	TRBV11-2	-	TRBJ2-3	TGTGCCAGCAGCTTAGATCTACAGGGACGCACAGATACGCAGTATTTT	CASSLDLQGRTDTQYF
-	TRBV6-2/TRBV6-3	-	TRBJ2-1	TGTGCCACGGCCAGGGGTCACTCCAATGAGCGGTTCTTC	CATARGHSNERFF
many	TRBV2	-	TRBJ2-3	TGTGCCAGCAGTTCTGTCGGGGTGGGGACAGATACGCAGTATTTT	CASSSVGVGTDTQYF
many	TRBV12-3/TRBV12-4	TRBD1	TRBJ2-7	TGTGCCAGCAGGATGACAGGGTCGAGTAGGGAGCAGTACTTC	CASRMTGSSREQYF
many	TRBV20-1	TRBD1	TRBJ2-7	TGCAGTGCTCCTAACCGGGACAGTACCTACGAGCAGTACTTC	CSAPNRDSTYEQYF
many	TRBV10-3	TRBD2	TRBJ2-3	TGTGCCATCAGTGAGTCATTGTGGGCTAGCGGTTACACAGATACGCAGTATTTT	CAISESLWASGYTDTQYF
many	TRBV12-3/TRBV12-4	TRBD2	TRBJ2-2	TGTGCCAGCAGCTCAGGGGGACTAGCGGGAGCCGGGGAGCTGTTTTTT	CASSSGGLAGAGELFF
many	TRBV7-9	-	TRBJ2-1	TGTGCCAGCAGCTTAGCGCGTCAGGGACCCTACAATGAGCAGTTCTTC	CASSLARQGPYNEQFF